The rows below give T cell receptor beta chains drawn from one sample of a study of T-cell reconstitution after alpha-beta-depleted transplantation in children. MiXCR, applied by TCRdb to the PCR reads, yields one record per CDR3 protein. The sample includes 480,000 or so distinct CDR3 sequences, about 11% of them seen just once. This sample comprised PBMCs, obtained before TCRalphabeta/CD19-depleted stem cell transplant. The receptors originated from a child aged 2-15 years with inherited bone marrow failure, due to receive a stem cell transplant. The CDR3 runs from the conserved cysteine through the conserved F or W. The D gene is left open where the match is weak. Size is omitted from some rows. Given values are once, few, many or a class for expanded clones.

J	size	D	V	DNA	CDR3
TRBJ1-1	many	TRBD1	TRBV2	TGTGCCAGCAGTCCACAGGGGGCGCGTGGCACTGAAGCTTTCTTT	CASSPQGARGTEAFF
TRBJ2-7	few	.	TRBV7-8	TGTGCCAGCAGCTTAGATGAGACTAACCTCGACGAGCAGTACTTC	CASSLDETNLDEQYF
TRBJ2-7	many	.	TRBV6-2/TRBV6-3	TGTGCCAGCAGTTACTCGGGCGGGTCCCTCGACGAGCAGTACTTC	CASSYSGGSLDEQYF
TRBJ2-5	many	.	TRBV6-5	TGTGCCAGCAGTTACTGGGGACAAGAGACCCAGTACTTC	CASSYWGQETQYF
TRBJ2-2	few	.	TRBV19	TGTGCCAGTAGTACCTATGATCTAAACACCGGGGAGCTGTTTTTT	CASSTYDLNTGELFF
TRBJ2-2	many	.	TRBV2	TGTGCCAGCAGTAGGGACGGGGAGCTGTTTTTT	CASSRDGELFF
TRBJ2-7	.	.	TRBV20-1	TGCAGTGCTAGAGATCAAAGTGGGAGGGGGGGCTACGAGCAGTACTTC	CSARDQSGRGGYEQYF
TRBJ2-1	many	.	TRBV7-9	TGTGCCAGCAGCTTCCTGCAGGGTTGGAATGAGCAGTTCTTC	CASSFLQGWNEQFF
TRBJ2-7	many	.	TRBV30	TGTGCCTATAAGACAGTGGGGTACTTC	CAYKTVGYF
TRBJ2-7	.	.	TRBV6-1	TGTGCCTTAACGCCCCCACGGATCGGACCTTACGAGCAGTACTTC	CALTPPRIGPYEQYF
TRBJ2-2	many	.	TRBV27	TGTGCCAGCAGCTTAGGGGGGAACGGGGAGCTGTTTTTT	CASSLGGNGELFF
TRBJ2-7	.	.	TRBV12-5	TGTGCTAGTGGCCCCGACACCTTAGCCTACGAGCAGTACTTC	CASGPDTLAYEQYF
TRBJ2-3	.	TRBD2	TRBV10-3	TGTGCCATCCCCAAAAGGTTCGGTCTGAGCGGGAGTGAGGGAGATACGCAGTATTTT	CAIPKRFGLSGSEGDTQYF
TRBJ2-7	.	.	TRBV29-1	TGCAGCGTTGAAGGGGCCACAAACTACGAGCAGTACTTC	CSVEGATNYEQYF
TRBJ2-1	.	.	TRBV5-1	TGCGCCAGCCGAGAAAGGAATGAGCAGTTCTTC	CASRERNEQFF
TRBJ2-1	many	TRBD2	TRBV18	TGTGCCAGCTCACCGTTTCTAGCGGGAGCCGATGAGCAGTTCTTC	CASSPFLAGADEQFF
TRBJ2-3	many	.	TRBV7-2	TGTGCCAGCAGCAGTGTGTATACAGATACGCAGTATTTT	CASSSVYTDTQYF
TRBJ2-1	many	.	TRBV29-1	TGCAGCGTTGTGCCAGGGGAAGGTGAGCAGTTCTTC	CSVVPGEGEQFF
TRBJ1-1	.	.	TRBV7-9	TGTGCCAGCAGCTTAGGGGCAGGGAGGAACACTGAAGCTTTCTTT	CASSLGAGRNTEAFF
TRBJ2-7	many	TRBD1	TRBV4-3	TGCGCCAGCAGCCCGACAGGGGGCTCCTACGAGCAGTACTTC	CASSPTGGSYEQYF
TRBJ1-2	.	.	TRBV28	TGTGCCAGCAATGCCGAGGGGGACTATGGCTACACCTTC	CASNAEGDYGYTF
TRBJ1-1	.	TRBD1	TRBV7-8	TGTGCCAGCAGCTTAACCGGGACAGGGTGGACTGAAGCTTTCTTT	CASSLTGTGWTEAFF
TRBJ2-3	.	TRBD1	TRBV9	TGTGCCAGCAGCGTATCGGGCGGACAGGGGGCAGATACGCAGTATTTT	CASSVSGGQGADTQYF
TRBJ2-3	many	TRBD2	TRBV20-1	TGCAGTGCTAGCGTACTAGCGGTTCGCACAGATACGCAGTATTTT	CSASVLAVRTDTQYF
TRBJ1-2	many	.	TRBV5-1	TGCGCCAGCAGCTTGGAAGGGGCACGCTGGGACTATGGCTACACCTTC	CASSLEGARWDYGYTF
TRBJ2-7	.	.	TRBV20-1	TGCAGTGCTATAATTCGGGGATCCTACGAGCAGTACTTC	CSAIIRGSYEQYF
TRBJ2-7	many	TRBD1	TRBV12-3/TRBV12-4	TGTGCCAGCTGCCTGGACAGGGCCTACGAGCAGTACTTC	CASCLDRAYEQYF
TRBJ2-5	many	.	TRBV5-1	TGCGCCAGCAGCCGGGGACGGAACCAAGAGACCCAGTACTTC	CASSRGRNQETQYF
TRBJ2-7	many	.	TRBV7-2	TGTGCCAGCAGCACCCCCCGGGGCGGATCCTTCTTC	CASSTPRGGSFF
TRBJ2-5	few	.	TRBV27	TGTGCCAGCCAAACCATTTGGACCCCAGAGACCCAGTACTTC	CASQTIWTPETQYF
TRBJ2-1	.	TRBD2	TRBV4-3	TGCGCCAGCAGCCCATCGGGACTAGCGGGAGGATACAATGATCAGTTCTTC	CASSPSGLAGGYNDQFF
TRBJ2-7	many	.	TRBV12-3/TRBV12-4	TGTGCCAGCAGTTTAATTAGCGGTACCTCCTACGAGCAGTACTTC	CASSLISGTSYEQYF
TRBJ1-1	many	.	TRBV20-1	TGCAGTGCTAGAGATCTCGGTGAGGGGCGACAGGCTGAAGCTTTCTTT	CSARDLGEGRQAEAFF
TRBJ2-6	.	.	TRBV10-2	TGCGCCAGCTCAGACCTTACCTCTGGGGCCAACGTCCTGACTTTC	CASSDLTSGANVLTF
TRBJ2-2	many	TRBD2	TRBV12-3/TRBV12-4	TGTGCCAGCAGCCTTCGGACTAGCGGGAACACCGGGGAGCTGTTTTTT	CASSLRTSGNTGELFF
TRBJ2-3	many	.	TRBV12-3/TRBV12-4	TGTGCCATCCCTGACAATGAGGGTGGTGATACGCAGTATTTT	CAIPDNEGGDTQYF
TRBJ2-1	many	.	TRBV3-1	TGTGCCAGCAGCCAAGGGGAAGGTGAGCAGTTCTTC	CASSQGEGEQFF
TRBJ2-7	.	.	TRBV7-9	TGTGCCAGCAGCCCTACGACAGGACTAAGCTCCTACGAGCAGTACTTC	CASSPTTGLSSYEQYF
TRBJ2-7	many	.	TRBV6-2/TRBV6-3	TGTGCCAGCAGTCACCGGGCCTCATCCTACGAGCAGTACTTC	CASSHRASSYEQYF
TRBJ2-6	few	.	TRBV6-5	TGTGCCAGAGCAGGGGCAGGGTCAGACTCTGGGGCCAACGTCCTGACTTTC	CARAGAGSDSGANVLTF
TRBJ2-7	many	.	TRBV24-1	TGTGCCACCAGTCCCGGGCGGTCCTATGGATCGTCCTACGAGCAGTACTTC	CATSPGRSYGSSYEQYF
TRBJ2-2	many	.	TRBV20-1	TGCAGTGCTAGAGATTTCAGGGGGAACACCGGGGAGCTGTTTTTT	CSARDFRGNTGELFF
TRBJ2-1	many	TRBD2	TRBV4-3	TGCGCCAGCAGCCGAGGGACTAGCGGAGCAATCGACAATGAGCAGTTCTTC	CASSRGTSGAIDNEQFF
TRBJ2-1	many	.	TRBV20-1	TGCAGTGCGAGTCAGGGTGGCAATGAGCAGTTCTTC	CSASQGGNEQFF
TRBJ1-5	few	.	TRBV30	TGTGCCTGGACCCAACCCCCCCAGACTAGCAATCAGCCCCAGCATTTT	CAWTQPPQTSNQPQHF
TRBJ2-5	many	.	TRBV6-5	TGTGCCAGCAGTTACTCAGATCTGGTAGGAGAGACCCAGTACTTC	CASSYSDLVGETQYF
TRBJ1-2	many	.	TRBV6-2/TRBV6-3	TGTGCCAGCAGGGGCGGACAGAACTATGGCTACACCTTC	CASRGGQNYGYTF
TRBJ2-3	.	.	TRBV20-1	TGCAGTGCCCAACACGGGGCGGCAAGCACAGATACGCAGTATTTT	CSAQHGAASTDTQYF
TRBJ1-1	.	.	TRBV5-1	TGCGCCAGCAGCTTGGAGGCGGCCAACACTGAAGCTTTCTTT	CASSLEAANTEAFF
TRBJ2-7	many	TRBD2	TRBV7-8	TGTGCCAGCAGCCCACAAAGCGGGAGGGCCTACGAGCAGTACTTC	CASSPQSGRAYEQYF
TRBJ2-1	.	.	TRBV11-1	TGTGCCACAAGCGGAGGTCTCTTCAATGAGCAGTTCTTC	CATSGGLFNEQFF
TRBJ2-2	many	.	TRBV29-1	TGCAGCGTTGTTAGTGGGAACACCGGGGAGCTGTTTTTT	CSVVSGNTGELFF
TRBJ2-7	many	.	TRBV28	TGTGCCAGCAGTTTCGACGCCTACGAGCAGTACTTC	CASSFDAYEQYF
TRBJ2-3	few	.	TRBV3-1	TGTGCCAGCAGCCAAGGGGGGGGCGCCTTCGCAGATACGCAGTATTTT	CASSQGGGAFADTQYF
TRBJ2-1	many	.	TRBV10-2	TGCGCCAGCAGGTGGACCGAATCCTACAATGAGCAGTTCTTC	CASRWTESYNEQFF